This T cell receptor beta chain was sequenced during a study of blood T cell repertoires in COVID-19. Clones were sequenced by immunoSEQ multiplex PCR, and TCRdb holds only the in-frame ones, with some missing. The sample contains about 140,000 clones, more than 80% of which appear only once. The CDR3 has 14 amino acids. Germline CDR1 SGDLS, CDR2 YYNGEE. V lost 4 bases and J 7 bases, leaving 15 bases between the germline ends. The study recruited people aged roughly 18 to 100 years across about two dozen US areas. Participants classified as exposed had met a COVID-19 case within 2 weeks before study entry.

Sequenced material: PBMCs or T cells enriched from blood (not recorded which). This TCR was sampled from a woman between 18 and 30 years old who had been exposed to COVID-19. The rearrangement links TRBV9 to TRBJ2-1; D is possibly TRBD2 (5 bases). CDR3 region: CASSPHAGGNEQFF. Here the CDR3 DNA reads TGTGCCAGCAGCCCTCATGCGGGTGGGAATGAGCAGTTCTTC.